The 27 T cell receptor beta chains below all came from one sample that was sequenced in a study of CD8 T cells in Susac syndrome. Reverse transcription of 0.5 to 1 ug RNA was performed with random hexamers. TCRdb re-called the immunoSEQ multiplex PCR reads with MiXCR, one entry per CDR3 protein. The sample includes about 280,000 distinct CDR3 sequences, roughly 85% of them seen just once. Sequencing used CD8+ T cells from PBMCs. These receptor sequences come from a human donor with multiple sclerosis.

This chain links TRBV4-1 with TRBJ2-7, with D hard to call. Germline CDR1 is MGHRA and CDR2 is YSYEKL. This CDR3 is 14 amino acids long. The V and J ends lost 2 bases and 2 bases respectively, with 10 bases between them. Here the CDR3 DNA reads TGCGCCAGCAGCCAAACAGCGCGCCCCTACGAGCAGTACTTC. Translation gives CASSQTARPYEQYF.

The chain carries TRBV28 and TRBJ2-7; D is undetermined. Germline V gene sequence: CDR1 MDHEN, CDR2 SYDVKM. V was shortened by 8 bases and J by 0 bases, with 14 bases between the two germline ends. The CDR3 length is 14 residues. The CDR3 here is CASAPDGSSYEQYF. DNA of the CDR3: TGTGCCAGCGCTCCGGACGGATCCTCCTACGAGCAGTACTTC.

CDR3 coding DNA: TGTGCCAGCAGTTCCCGGACTAGCGGGAGGATAAGGACCGGGGAGCTGTTTTTT. Residues: CASSSRTSGRIRTGELFF. The V gene is TRBV28, the J gene TRBJ2-2; 14 bases align to TRBD2. Germline CDR1 is MDHEN and CDR2 is SYDVKM. V was clipped by 4 bases and J by 5 bases; unmatched bases: 9. This CDR3 is 18 amino acids long.

The chain uses TRBV6-5 and TRBJ1-1; D may be TRBD1 (6 bases). This CDR3 contains 15 residues. V lost 0 bases and J 6 bases, leaving 14 bases between the germline ends. Germline CDR1 is MNHEY and CDR2 is SVGAGI. The CDR3 spells CASSYSWGPYSEAFF. DNA of the CDR3: TGTGCCAGCAGTTACTCCTGGGGGCCCTATTCTGAAGCTTTCTTT.

V gene TRBV20-1 combines with J gene TRBJ2-3, with 7 bases aligning to TRBD1. The CDR3 runs to 14 residues. Germline CDR1 is DFQATT and CDR2 is SNEGSKA (reference sequence). V shed 6 bases and J 3 bases; nucleotides not matched to a gene: 9. Here the CDR3 DNA reads TGCAGTGCCAGGGAAAGGGGGCTTACAGATACGCAGTATTTT. As protein: CSARERGLTDTQYF.

The genes are TRBV7-9 and TRBJ2-1, with 7 bases that match TRBD2. The CDR3 runs 17 residues. In germline, CDR1 is SEHNR, CDR2 FQNEAQ (reference sequence). J gave up 1 base and V 2 bases, and 8 bases lay outside the gene matches. In DNA form, the CDR3 reads TGTGCCAGCAGCTTACTTCGCGGGGGAGAGTCCTACAATGAGCAGTTCTTC. Amino acid sequence: CASSLLRGGESYNEQFF.

The table lists this clonotype with many counts. The chain employs TRBV13 and TRBJ2-6; no firm D call. Trimming took off 6 bases at V and 0 bases at J, with 6 bases between the two ends. Germline V gene lookup returns CDR1 PRHDT and CDR2 FYEKMQ (reference sequence). CDR3 length equals 14 residues. CDR3 in amino acids: CASSLGSGANVLTF. For the CDR3, the DNA is TGTGCCAGCAGTCTGGGCTCTGGGGCCAACGTCCTGACTTTC.

This clonotype came up once. The chain uses TRBV4-2 and TRBJ1-2; a weak D match, TRBD1 (6 bases). The CDR3 loop spans 15 amino acids. The germline V gene has CDR1 LGHNA and CDR2 YNFKEQ. V was shortened by 0 bases and J by 6 bases, with 14 bases between the two germline ends. In DNA, the CDR3 is TGTGCCAGCAGCCAAGATAGGGACACTCCCCATGGCTACACCTTC. This sequence encodes CASSQDRDTPHGYTF.

The chain is built from TRBV29-1 and TRBJ2-1, with TRBD1 matching over 9 bases. This CDR3 has 14 amino acids. Germline V gene lookup returns CDR1 SQVTM and CDR2 ANQGSEA. Germline trimming cut 6 bases from V and 2 bases from J; bases unmatched to any gene: 5. CDR3 DNA sequence: TGCAGCGTGACAGGGGGATCGACCTACAATGAGCAGTTCTTC. Translated, it gives CSVTGGSTYNEQFF.

This clonotype came up a few times. The chain uses TRBV12-3 or TRBV12-4 and TRBJ2-7; no definite D call. The CDR3 is 12 amino acids. The V gene lost 4 bases and the J gene lost 5 bases, with 9 bases spanning the gap. CDR3: CASSYSVHEQYF. The CDR3 region has the DNA TGTGCCAGCAGTTATAGTGTGCACGAGCAGTACTTC.

This clonotype appeared once. J is TRBJ2-7 and V is TRBV6-2 or TRBV6-3; D remains ambiguous. The germline V and J ends were trimmed by 4 bases and 5 bases, with 15 bases remaining between them. This CDR3 is built from 14 residues. Germline V gives CDR1 MNHEY, CDR2 SVGEGT. The CDR3 loop is CASSSVSRADEQYF. The CDR3 DNA reads as TGTGCCAGCAGTTCCGTAAGTCGGGCGGACGAGCAGTACTTC.

V usage is TRBV7-9 and J usage is TRBJ2-5, with a possible D match to TRBD2 (6 bases). Germline V lookup: CDR1 SEHNR, CDR2 FQNEAQ (reference sequence). CDR3 size: 15 residues. V was trimmed by 8 bases and J by 4 bases, leaving 20 bases between them. CDR3 protein: CASESREDMSETQYF. DNA for the CDR3: TGTGCCAGCGAGTCGAGGGAGGACATGTCAGAGACCCAGTACTTC.

The gene calls are TRBV28 and TRBJ2-1, with 7 bases lining up with TRBD2. The V segment lost 3 bases and the J segment 7 bases; nucleotides outside the gene matches: 12. The CDR3 sequence is 16 residues long. Germline values: CDR1 MDHEN, CDR2 SYDVKM. As DNA, the CDR3 is TGTGCCAGCAGTTTCGTAGGCAGCGGGAACGGAAATGAGCAGTTCTTC. Translation gives CASSFVGSGNGNEQFF.

J is TRBJ2-3 and V is TRBV28; unclear D gene. Germline V gene lookup returns CDR1 MDHEN and CDR2 SYDVKM. V lost 7 bases to trimming and J lost 7 bases, with 30 bases between them. The CDR3 spans 18 residues. CDR3 residues: CASTETPSWVPPVNTQYF. CDR3 sequence (DNA): TGTGCCAGCACTGAGACCCCCAGTTGGGTCCCGCCTGTGAATACGCAGTATTTT.

This rearrangement joins TRBV28 to TRBJ2-7; tentative D call: TRBD1 (5 bases). This CDR3 is built from 15 residues. Germline V gene lookup returns CDR1 MDHEN and CDR2 SYDVKM. Trimming pared 3 bases from V and 3 bases from J, leaving 15 bases between. For the CDR3, the DNA is TGTGCCAGCAGTTTCAGGGCCTTCCCCAACTACGAGCAGTACTTC. This gives the protein CASSFRAFPNYEQYF.

The sample holds one count of this clonotype. V is TRBV29-1 and J is TRBJ2-4; 8 bases align to TRBD1. V was clipped by 4 bases and J by 1 base; unmatched bases: 3. Germline-derived CDR1 and CDR2 are SQVTM and ANQGSEA. There are 14 residues in the CDR3. CDR3 sequence: CSVGRQGAKNIQYF. The CDR3 DNA reads as TGCAGCGTTGGAAGACAGGGGGCCAAAAACATTCAGTACTTC.

This CDR3 is CASSAAGGLNEKLFF. The CDR3 region has the DNA TGTGCCAGCAGCGCAGCCGGGGGGCTCAATGAAAAACTGTTTTTT. The gene calls are TRBV9 and TRBJ1-4, with a possible D match to TRBD1 (6 bases). The germline V gene encodes CDR1 SGDLS and CDR2 YYNGEE. V lost 3 bases and J 5 bases, leaving 14 bases between the germline ends. The CDR3 has 15 residues.

This clonotype has more than one count but fewer than ten. V is TRBV20-1 and J is TRBJ2-1, with TRBD2 matching 11 bases. Trimming at V came to 2 bases and at J to 0 bases, leaving 0 bases not matched to a gene. CDR1 DFQATT and CDR2 SNEGSKA come from the germline V gene (reference sequence). The CDR3 runs to 15 residues. As DNA, the CDR3 is TGCAGTGCTAGAACTAGCGGGAGCTCCTACAATGAGCAGTTCTTC. As protein: CSARTSGSSYNEQFF.

V is TRBV29-1 and J is TRBJ1-2; D is uncertain. Looked up from germline, CDR1 is SQVTM and CDR2 is ANQGSEA. This CDR3 has 14 amino acids. The germline V and J ends were trimmed by 1 base and 4 bases, with 13 bases remaining between them. For the CDR3, the DNA is TGCAGCGTTGAAGTTTCAGATTTTGGCTATGGCTACACCTTC. This encodes CSVEVSDFGYGYTF.

This clonotype was seen more than once but under ten times. This rearrangement joins TRBV24-1 to TRBJ2-7, with unresolved D. Per the germline V gene, CDR1 is KGHDR and CDR2 is SFDVKD. Trimming stripped 4 bases from V and 7 bases from J, with 16 bases between. CDR3 length: 14 residues. DNA of the CDR3: TGTGCCACCAGTGACGCCCATAGGGCGAGGGAGCAGTACTTC. Amino acid sequence: CATSDAHRAREQYF.

Only a few counts were recorded for this clonotype. The genes are TRBV28 and TRBJ2-7; 8 bases agree with TRBD1. Trimming took 5 bases from V and 1 from J; bases not matched to a gene: 4. This CDR3 is 14 amino acids long. Germline values: CDR1 MDHEN, CDR2 SYDVKM. CDR3 loop: CASSAQGGSYEQYF. The CDR3 region has the DNA TGTGCCAGCAGTGCACAGGGGGGTTCCTACGAGCAGTACTTC.

CDR3 nucleotide sequence: TGCAGCGTTGTGGGGCTGCCTGAGCAGTTCTTC. This sequence encodes CSVVGLPEQFF. The V call is TRBV29-1, the J call TRBJ2-1; D possibly corresponds to TRBD1 (5 bases). The V and J ends lost 4 bases and 9 bases respectively, with 10 bases between them. The V gene's germline CDR1 is SQVTM and CDR2 ANQGSEA. There are 11 residues in the CDR3.

This sequence joins TRBV6-2 or TRBV6-3 and TRBJ1-1; D ambiguous. The CDR3 sequence is 16 residues long. The germline V and J ends were trimmed by 5 bases and 2 bases, with 18 bases remaining between them. Germline V gene lookup returns CDR1 MNHEY and CDR2 SVGEGT. The CDR3 sequence: CASSQTVTSLNTEAFF. CDR3 DNA: TGTGCCAGCAGTCAGACCGTTACATCACTAAACACTGAAGCTTTCTTT.

This chain uses TRBV2 with TRBJ1-6; D gene uncertain. This CDR3 has 15 residues. The V gene's germline CDR1 is SNHLY and CDR2 FYNNEI. Trimming took 6 bases from V and 4 from J, leaving 13 bases between them. Written as DNA, the CDR3 is TGTGCCAGCAGGGAGAATGGCGCTTATAATTCACCCCTCCACTTT. This codes for CASRENGAYNSPLHF.

The V gene is TRBV7-3, the J gene TRBJ1-2; 7 bases are a match to TRBD1. The germline V gene has CDR1 SGHTA and CDR2 FQGTGA. J was trimmed by 5 bases and V by 5 bases; bases with no gene match: 5. The CDR3 is 13 amino acids. The DNA for the CDR3 is TGTGCCAGCAGCCCAGGGGGACGATATGGCTACACCTTC. Translation gives CASSPGGRYGYTF.

The J gene is TRBJ2-7, the V gene TRBV7-8, with TRBD2 identical over 7 bases. After removal of 7 bases from V and 2 bases from J, the junction contained 11 bases not matched to a gene. From germline, CDR1 is SGHVS and CDR2 FQNEAQ. The CDR3 is made up of 15 amino acids. CDR3 in amino acids: CASTRGGSITYEQYF. CDR3 in DNA: TGTGCCAGCACCCGGGGAGGGAGTATTACCTACGAGCAGTACTTC. Full variable domain (rest looked up from reference TRBV7-8 and TRBJ2-7): GAGVSQSPRYKVAKRGQDVALRCDPISGHVSLFWYQQALGQGPEFLTYFQNEAQLDKSGLPSDRFFAERPEGSVSTLKIQRTQQEDSAVYLCASTRGGSITYEQYFGPGTRLTVT.

This rearrangement joins TRBV19 to TRBJ2-1; a possible D gene is TRBD1 (7 bases). Trimming removed 10 bases at V and 8 bases at J, with 24 bases between. Germline V gene data show CDR1 as LNHDA and CDR2 as SQIVND (reference sequence). CDR3 size: 15 residues. The DNA of the CDR3 is TGTGCCACCGCCAGGGTGGAGGGGGCCTTCCATGAGCAGTTCTTC. Amino acid sequence: CATARVEGAFHEQFF.